Each of the 20 T cell receptor beta chains below was sequenced from the same sample in a study of CD8 T cells in seronegative destructive rheumatoid arthritis. Profiling relied on immunoSEQ multiplex PCR, and the TCRdb table lists in-frame clones only, not all of them. The sample consists of about 720 clones, roughly nine tenths of them appearing once. The sample was CD8+ T cells from blood. Every receptor here comes from a woman between 50 and 70 years old with seronegative destructive rheumatoid arthritis.

This clone was picked up one time. The rearrangement joins TRBV22-1 to TRBJ1-2. TRBV22-1 is listed as a pseudogene. CDR3 length equals 17 residues. For the CDR3, the DNA is TGTCCTGGGAGGACCCCTGGAAAGCGAAGAAAGACCTATGGCTACACCTTC. Its translation is CPGRTPGKRRKTYGYTF.

Only a few counts were recorded for this clone. The V call is TRBV30, the J call TRBJ1-1; 7 nucleotides match TRBD1. The CDR3 is made up of 12 amino acids. Unmatched junction bases numbered 0, after V lost 1 base and J lost 4 bases. CDR1 GTSNPN and CDR2 SVGIG come from the germline V gene (reference sequence). The CDR3 DNA follows: TGTGCCTGGAGTGCAGGGGGCACTGAAGCTTTCTTT. Amino acid sequence: CAWSAGGTEAFF.

The chain carries TRBV2 and TRBJ2-7; 8 bases are a match to TRBD2. The germline V gene has CDR1 SNHLY and CDR2 FYNNEI. With 7 bases clipped from V and 2 bases from J, the junction kept 10 bases outside the gene matches. The CDR3 contains 15 residues. In DNA form, the CDR3 reads TGTGCCAGCAACCCTCCCGGGCGGGAGGCCTACGAGCAGTACTTC. It encodes CASNPPGREAYEQYF.

The rearrangement links TRBV25-1 to TRBJ1-2; 8 bases are shared with TRBD1. This CDR3 is built from 15 residues. Trimming took 3 bases from V and 3 from J; bases not matched to a gene: 6. From germline, CDR1 is MGHDK and CDR2 SYGVNS. CDR3: CASSERQGYYYGYTF. The CDR3 DNA sequence: TGTGCCAGCAGTGAGAGACAGGGGTATTACTATGGCTACACCTTC.

The chain's CDR3 is CASSPSGQDMNTEAFF. The DNA for the CDR3 is TGTGCCAGCTCACCTTCGGGACAGGACATGAACACTGAAGCTTTCTTT. The chain carries TRBV18 and TRBJ1-1, with TRBD1 matching 8 bases. The CDR3 extends over 16 amino acids. CDR1 is KGHSH and CDR2 is LQKENI in the germline V gene. With V trimmed by 3 bases and J by 0 bases, 6 bases remained unmatched.

The genes are TRBV27 and TRBJ2-7; D gene unclear. V shed 0 bases and J shed 3 bases, with 6 bases lying between them. CDR1 is MNHEY, CDR2 SMNVEV, per germline (reference sequence). The CDR3 consists of 13 residues. The CDR3 region has the DNA TGTGCCAGCAGTTTATCGTCTCGCTACGAGCAGTACTTC. Translated: CASSLSSRYEQYF.

This clone was counted once. The V and J genes are TRBV18 and TRBJ1-2; 7 nucleotides agree with TRBD1. J was trimmed by 8 bases and V by 3 bases; bases with no gene match: 9. This CDR3 region has 14 residues. CDR1 and CDR2 (germline): KGHSH, LQKENI. CDR3 amino acids: CASSPLGQDSGYTF. The CDR3 DNA reads TGTGCCAGCTCACCCCTCGGACAGGACTCAGGCTACACCTTC.

The gene calls are TRBV19 and TRBJ2-7, with D tentatively TRBD1 (6 bases). V was shortened by 4 bases and J by 5 bases, with 9 bases between the two germline ends. The CDR3 extends over 12 amino acids. Germline V lookup: CDR1 LNHDA, CDR2 SQIVND (reference sequence). The CDR3 coding sequence is TGTGCCAGTAGTACAGGGGCCAACGAGCAGTACTTC. Amino acids: CASSTGANEQYF.

This sequence joins TRBV6-4 and TRBJ2-6, with TRBD2 identical over 8 bases. The CDR3 sequence is 14 residues long. Germline V gene sequence: CDR1 MRHNA, CDR2 SNTAGT. V was pared by 6 bases and J by 9 bases, with 7 bases of the junction left unmatched. The CDR3 loop reads CASSLGGEGNVLTF. As DNA, the CDR3 is TGTGCCAGCAGCCTCGGGGGGGAAGGCAACGTCCTGACTTTC.

J is TRBJ2-1 and V is TRBV19, with 11 bases aligning to TRBD2. Trimming took 4 bases from V and 8 from J; bases not matched to a gene: 7. The CDR3 length is 15 residues. From germline, CDR1 is LNHDA and CDR2 SQIVND (reference sequence). The CDR3 nucleotides read TGTGCCAGTAGTACCGCTAGCGGGGGGTGGTATGAGCAGTTCTTC. Encoded protein: CASSTASGGWYEQFF.

V is TRBV7-6 and J is TRBJ1-4; 7 bases are shared with TRBD1. Germline V gene sequence: CDR1 SGHVS, CDR2 FNYEAQ. J gave up 4 bases and V 5 bases, and 4 bases lay outside the gene matches. This CDR3 is 14 amino acids long. CDR3 in DNA: TGTGCCAGCAGCGGCCGGGACAGTAATGAAAAACTGTTTTTT. Translating gives CASSGRDSNEKLFF.

This sequence joins TRBV10-3 and TRBJ2-1; 7 nucleotides align to TRBD1. Germline V gene sequence: CDR1 ENHRY, CDR2 SYGVKD. This CDR3 is 12 amino acids long. The trim removed 11 bases at V and 6 bases at J, leaving 7 bases unmatched. CDR3 region: CALRDSGNEQFF. The CDR3, as DNA: TGTGCCCTCCGGGACAGTGGCAATGAGCAGTTCTTC.

V usage is TRBV7-6 and J usage is TRBJ2-3; tentative D call: TRBD2 (6 bases). The V end lost 5 bases, the J end lost 3 bases, and 12 bases lay between the germline ends. Germline V gene lookup returns CDR1 SGHVS and CDR2 FNYEAQ. The CDR3 sequence is 14 residues long. CDR3 sequence (DNA): TGTGCCAGCAGCCTGGGGACTCTGACAGATACGCAGTATTTT. This encodes CASSLGTLTDTQYF.

J is TRBJ2-7 and V is TRBV6-1, with 8 bases aligning to TRBD1. V gave up 10 bases and J gave up 3 bases; unmatched junction bases: 8. The CDR3 runs 13 residues. Germline V gene sequence: CDR1 MNHNS, CDR2 SASEGT. CDR3 sequence reads: CAIRGQGSYEQYF. The CDR3 bases are TGTGCCATTCGAGGACAGGGAAGCTACGAGCAGTACTTC.

The gene calls are TRBV11-3 and TRBJ2-5; 7 nucleotides line up with TRBD1. The CDR3 covers 15 residues. Germline V gives CDR1 SGHNT, CDR2 YENEEA. The ends lost 4 bases at V and 3 bases at J; junction bases unmatched: 8. The DNA of the CDR3 is TGTGCCAGCAGCTCTCCGAGGGACAGCGAAGAGACCCAGTACTTC. This gives the protein CASSSPRDSEETQYF. Full variable domain (missing parts from reference TRBV11-3 and TRBJ2-5): EAGVVQSPRYKIIEKKQPVAFWCNPISGHNTLYWYLQNLGQGPELLIRYENEEAVDDSQLPKDRFSAERLKGVDSTLKIQPAELGDSAVYLCASSSPRDSEETQYFGPGTRLLVL.

V gene TRBV15 combines with J gene TRBJ2-3; 11 nucleotides agree with TRBD2. With V trimmed by 4 bases and J by 4 bases, 7 bases remained unmatched. The germline gives CDR1 LNHNV, CDR2 YYDKDF (reference sequence). This CDR3 comprises 16 residues. The CDR3 DNA reads as TGTGCCACCAGCACCCGACTAGCGGGAAGCGCAGATACGCAGTATTTT. It encodes CATSTRLAGSADTQYF.

The chain employs TRBV4-3 and TRBJ2-5, with 7 bases aligning to TRBD2. The length of the CDR3 is 16 residues. V was pared by 0 bases and J by 2 bases, with 6 bases of the junction left unmatched. The germline V gene has CDR1 LGHNA and CDR2 YSLEER. The CDR3 nucleotides are TGCGCCAGCAGCCAAGAGTGGGGAGGGATTCAAGAGACCCAGTACTTC. Amino acid sequence: CASSQEWGGIQETQYF.

The J gene is TRBJ2-7, the V gene TRBV27; a weak D match, TRBD1 (6 bases). The CDR3 has 13 residues. Deletions cut 8 bases from V and 3 bases from J, with 14 bases between. Germline CDR1 is MNHEY and CDR2 is SMNVEV (reference sequence). CDR3 in DNA: TGTGCCAGCGGAGCAGGGGATATCTACGAGCAGTACTTC. Translation: CASGAGDIYEQYF.

The V and J genes are TRBV5-6 and TRBJ2-1; D might be TRBD1 (5 bases). Germline CDR1 is SGHDT and CDR2 is YYEEEE. The V end lost 0 bases, the J end lost 5 bases, and 15 bases lay between the germline ends. This CDR3 region has 16 residues. CDR3 bases: TGTGCCAGCAGCTTGGGTGACAGAAGTCCCAACAATGAGCAGTTCTTC. This gives the protein CASSLGDRSPNNEQFF.

The chain joins TRBV7-9 to TRBJ1-4, with D perhaps TRBD1 (6 bases). Germline assignment: CDR1 SEHNR and CDR2 FQNEAQ (reference sequence). The V gene lost 5 bases and the J gene lost 7 bases, with 14 bases spanning the gap. The CDR3 contains 14 residues. CDR3 nucleotide sequence: TGTGCCAGCAGCCCGACAGGCTTGGGTGAAAAACTGTTTTTT. Protein sequence: CASSPTGLGEKLFF.